Reported below is one TCR beta chain. Antigen specificity is unknown. This sample was included in a study of vaccination and CD4 T cells after COVID-19. Study as a whole: Two of the convalescents were Hispanic, and the group consisted of six males and four females. Cultures serving as controls received a peptide pool (CEFX or HIV-1 Nef) or no peptide.

The Oncomine TCR Beta short-read assay sequenced DNA from cultured CD4+ T cells. DNA came from CD4+ T cells after culture. Each CDR3 protein is one row after TCRdb ran MiXCR on the PCR reads. The sample has roughly 6,800 distinct CDR3 sequences; about 40% are singletons. CDR1 and CDR2 from the germline V gene are LNHNV and YYDKDF (reference sequence). J was trimmed by 7 bases and V by 0 bases; bases with no gene match: 5. This CDR3 has 15 amino acids. Treatment indicated: roughly 10-day PBMC culture with coronavirus spike peptide pools or control peptides (ViraFEST assay). CD4+ T-cell collection from the unexposed donor predated the COVID-19 pandemic (2011-2018). Researchers reported culturing roughly 2 million PBMCs per well with 10 IU/ml IL-2 and roughly 9.1 ug/ml peptide pools.

V gene TRBV15 combines with J gene TRBJ2-1; 8 positions match TRBD2. The sequencing sample was made of CD4+ T cells from blood, cultured in vitro. This receptor was identified in a human donor in good health. This CDR3 reads CATSRDRGGGNEQFF. The CDR3 nucleotides are TGTGCCACCAGCAGAGATCGCGGCGGGGGGAATGAGCAGTTCTTC.